The clone carrying this T cell receptor (beta chain) was counted a single time. This entry comes from a study of shared clonotypes between healthy human individuals. Produced via immunoSEQ multiplex PCR; TCRdb's table is partial and in-frame only. The sample records about 110,000 clones, 55% to 70% being singletons. The sequencing input was memory CD8+ T cells sorted from blood. Sample subset: CD45RO+ cells pooled with CCR7-negative TemRA cells. The receptor comes from a woman aged 30 to 39 in good health.

The CDR3, as DNA: TGTGCCAGCAAAACCCCTAGCGCACAACGCTCCTACAATGAGCAGTTCTTC. The encoded protein is CASKTPSAQRSYNEQFF. The gene calls are TRBV2 and TRBJ2-1, with TRBD2 as a possible D gene (6 bases). Trimming pared 7 bases from V and 0 bases from J, leaving 19 bases between. This CDR3 has 17 amino acids. Germline V CDR1 and CDR2: SNHLY, FYNNEI.